A selection of T cell receptor beta chains follows, all from one sample in a study of cytomegalovirus exposure and HLA in healthy donors. Using immunoSEQ multiplex PCR, the repertoire was profiled, and TCRdb retains in-frame clones only, with some absent. Here the sample table reports around 71,000 clones. Sequenced input: PBMCs. These receptors were taken from a woman under 40 in good health and CMV-seronegative. Each CDR3 is given without its conserved first and last residue.

CDR3	V	J
ASSSDTHNEQF	TRBV13	TRBJ2-1
ASSSTDLYGYT	TRBV6-5	TRBJ1-2
AWTQGQLNSPLH	TRBV30	TRBJ1-6
SVGGQGRAEQY	TRBV29-1	TRBJ2-7
ASSLSQGGTQY	TRBV6-5	TRBJ2-3
ASSDTGGAGNTIY	TRBV6-1	TRBJ1-3
AWSVGLAGDTQY	TRBV30	TRBJ2-3
ASSWTVYSNQPQH	TRBV5-5	TRBJ1-5
ASSLRDSEKLF	TRBV7-6	TRBJ1-4
ASSRRLQGGETQY	TRBV7-7	TRBJ2-5
ASIHRQGSSYEQY	TRBV5-6	TRBJ2-7
ASSLERQGGYT	TRBV11-2	TRBJ1-2
AWSGGSNEKLF	TRBV30	TRBJ1-4
ASIERGLTDTQY	TRBV2	TRBJ2-3
ATSSPPGREGGTQH	TRBV15	TRBJ1-5
ASSRTGGQGNSPLH	TRBV18	TRBJ1-6
SVEGGGYEQY	TRBV29-1	TRBJ2-7
ASSETMQGVITGSPLH	TRBV9	TRBJ1-6
ATTLLAGVRNEQF	TRBV5-4	TRBJ2-1
ATRRPGQVVGKQY	TRBV11-2	TRBJ2-7
ASSDPAAGANHNEQF	TRBV9	TRBJ2-1
SARSDEKLF	TRBV20-1	TRBJ1-4
ASGLGLAGGVGETQY	TRBV12-5	TRBJ2-5
ASSSQDSSYNEQF	TRBV13	TRBJ2-1
ASSVGGAEETQY	TRBV9	TRBJ2-5
ASSQTSGVTDTQY	TRBV4-2	TRBJ2-3
ASSLSASGRDEQY	TRBV28	TRBJ2-7
ACGKQGTKLTPLH	TRBV30	TRBJ1-6
ASSSRRRGSYEQY	TRBV7-6	TRBJ2-7
ASSSSYRGPGNNIY	TRBV5-1	TRBJ1-3
ASSDGQGGTGELF	TRBV6-4	TRBJ2-2
ASSIGDSSYNEQF	TRBV19	TRBJ2-1
ASSQDDVTSGRSDEQF	TRBV4-2	TRBJ2-1
ASSPGGQGNPNEQF	TRBV7-9	TRBJ2-1
ASSPDGQGLYNEQF	TRBV28	TRBJ2-1
ASSFEALETQY	TRBV7-2	TRBJ2-5
ASSDSGAKNIQY	TRBV25-1	TRBJ2-4
ASSSPGGSNTEAF	TRBV27	TRBJ1-1
ASSLVETNEKLF	TRBV5-6	TRBJ1-4
ASSPQGSGGDQPQH	TRBV5-1	TRBJ1-5
ASISTGTYGYT	TRBV6-1	TRBJ1-2